This T cell receptor (beta chain) comes out of a study of OX40 agonist ivuxolimab in advanced cancers. A few counts support this clone. Its antigen is not identified. Profiled with immunoSEQ multiplex PCR; TCRdb holds only in-frame clones, not every one. The sample holds 20,000 to 25,000 clones, about 93% seen once. CDR1 is SGHAT and CDR2 is FQNNGV in the germline V gene. Trimming at V came to 4 bases and at J to 5 bases, leaving 7 bases not matched to a gene. This CDR3 region has 14 residues. Study outcomes and limitations: Part of the nonresponder group also had normalized T-cell clonal expansion that was low.

The clonotype was recovered from an adult with an advanced solid tumor such as melanoma, head and neck, liver or kidney cancer. The gene calls are TRBV11-2 and TRBJ1-1; 7 nucleotides match TRBD1. The specimen was CD4+ or CD8+ T cells sorted from blood, collected in a trial of the OX40 agonist ivuxolimab. The chain's CDR3 is CASSSEGAWTEAFF. The CDR3 DNA is TGTGCCAGCAGCTCAGAGGGGGCATGGACTGAAGCTTTCTTT.